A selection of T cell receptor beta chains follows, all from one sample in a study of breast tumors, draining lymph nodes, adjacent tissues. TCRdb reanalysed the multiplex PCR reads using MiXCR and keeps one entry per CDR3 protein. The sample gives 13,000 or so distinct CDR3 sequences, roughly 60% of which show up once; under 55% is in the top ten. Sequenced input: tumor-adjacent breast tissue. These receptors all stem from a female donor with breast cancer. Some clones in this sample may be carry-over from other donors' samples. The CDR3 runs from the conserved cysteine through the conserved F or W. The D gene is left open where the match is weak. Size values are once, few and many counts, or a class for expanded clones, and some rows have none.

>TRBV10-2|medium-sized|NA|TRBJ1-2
CASSEGFGYTF
TGCGCCAGCAGTGAGGGGTTCGGCTACACCTTC
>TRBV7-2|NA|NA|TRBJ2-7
CASSRDFYRDTYEQYF
TGTGCCAGCAGCCGGGACTTCTACAGGGATACCTACGAGCAGTACTTC
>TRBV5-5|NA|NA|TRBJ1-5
CASSLTGKKDQPQHF
TGTGCCAGCAGCTTGACAGGGAAGAAGGATCAGCCCCAGCATTTT
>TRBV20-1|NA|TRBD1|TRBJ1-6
CSAWDSLDSYNSPLHF
TGCAGTGCCTGGGACAGCTTGGACTCCTATAATTCACCCCTCCACTTT
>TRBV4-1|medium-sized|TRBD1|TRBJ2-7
CASSQGWGQASYEQYF
TGCGCCAGCAGCCAAGGATGGGGACAGGCCTCCTACGAGCAGTACTTC
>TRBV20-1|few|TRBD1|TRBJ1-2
CSAPQGQGAGVYGYTF
TGCAGTGCGCCTCAAGGACAGGGCGCAGGGGTCTATGGCTACACCTTC
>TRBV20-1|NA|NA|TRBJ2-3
CSASSGTTDTQYF
TGCAGTGCTAGTTCGGGGACCACAGATACGCAGTATTTT
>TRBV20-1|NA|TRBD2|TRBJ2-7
CSATSGRAIYEQYF
TGCAGTGCTACTAGCGGGAGGGCCATTTACGAGCAGTACTTC
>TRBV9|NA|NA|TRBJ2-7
CASSVGAKEQYF
TGTGCCAGCAGCGTAGGGGCCAAAGAGCAGTACTTC
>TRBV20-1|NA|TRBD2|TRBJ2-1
CSASGGRANEQFF
TGCAGTGCTAGTGGCGGGAGGGCCAATGAGCAGTTCTTC
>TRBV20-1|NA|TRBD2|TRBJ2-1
CSASVLGLALDEQFF
TGCAGTGCCTCAGTGCTGGGACTAGCCTTGGATGAGCAGTTCTTC
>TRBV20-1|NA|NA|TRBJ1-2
CSARPQGQDRYGYTF
TGCAGTGCTAGACCTCAGGGGCAGGATCGCTATGGCTACACCTTC
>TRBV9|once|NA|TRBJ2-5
CASSVGGFETQYF
TGTGCCAGCAGCGTAGGGGGGTTTGAGACCCAGTACTTC
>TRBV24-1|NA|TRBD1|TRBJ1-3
CATSDRGQGRLSGNTIYF
TGTGCCACCAGTGACCGGGGACAGGGAAGGCTCTCTGGAAACACCATATATTTT
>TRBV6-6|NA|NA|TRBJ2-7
CASRGEGSSYEQYF
TGTGCCAGCAGGGGTGAGGGAAGCTCCTACGAGCAGTACTTC
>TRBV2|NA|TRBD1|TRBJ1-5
CASRVGQGNNQPQHF
TGTGCCAGCAGGGTTGGACAGGGCAACAATCAGCCCCAGCATTTT
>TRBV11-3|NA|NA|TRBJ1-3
CASSPIGSGNTIYF
TGTGCCAGCAGCCCTATAGGGTCTGGAAACACCATATATTTT
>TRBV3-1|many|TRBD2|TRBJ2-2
CASSLLGTRNSGELFF
TGTGCCAGCAGCCTTTTAGGGACTAGAAACTCCGGGGAGCTGTTTTTT
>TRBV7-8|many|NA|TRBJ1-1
CASSLEPSMNTEAFF
TGTGCCAGCAGCTTAGAGCCCAGTATGAACACTGAAGCTTTCTTT
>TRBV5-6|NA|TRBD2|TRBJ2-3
CASGLAVSTDTQYF
TGTGCCAGCGGCCTAGCGGTTAGCACAGATACGCAGTATTTT
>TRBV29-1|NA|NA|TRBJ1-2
CSVETTRYGYTF
TGCAGCGTTGAGACAACAAGGTATGGCTACACCTTC
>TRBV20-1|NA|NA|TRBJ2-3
CSAKKSSLTGRFTDTQYF
TGCAGTGCTAAAAAATCGAGCTTGACGGGGAGATTCACAGATACGCAGTATTTT
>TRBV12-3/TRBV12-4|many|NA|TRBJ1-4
CASTRADRNEKLFF
TGTGCCAGCACTCGGGCAGACCGTAATGAAAAACTGTTTTTT
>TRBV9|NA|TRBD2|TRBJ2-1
CASSVGGLAGDEQFF
TGTGCCAGCAGCGTAGGTGGGCTAGCGGGAGATGAGCAGTTCTTC
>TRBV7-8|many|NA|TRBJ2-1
CASSLGEGISYNEQFF
TGTGCCAGCAGCTTAGGAGAGGGTATCTCCTACAATGAGCAGTTCTTC
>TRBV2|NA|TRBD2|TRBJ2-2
CASSTPGLDTGELFF
TGTGCCAGCAGTACCCCGGGACTAGACACCGGGGAGCTGTTTTTT
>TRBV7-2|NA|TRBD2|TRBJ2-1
CASRLRGGHEQFF
TGTGCCAGCAGACTCCGGGGGGGTCATGAGCAGTTCTTC
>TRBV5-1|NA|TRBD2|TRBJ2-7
CASTSGGAGEQYF
TGCGCCAGCACCTCGGGAGGGGCAGGTGAGCAGTACTTC
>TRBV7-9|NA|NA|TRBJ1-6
CASTDRSNSPLHF
TGTGCCAGCACCGACAGGTCTAATTCACCCCTCCACTTT
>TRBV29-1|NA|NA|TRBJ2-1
CSVEEGPESDYNEQFF
TGCAGCGTTGAGGAGGGCCCAGAGTCGGATTACAATGAGCAGTTCTTC
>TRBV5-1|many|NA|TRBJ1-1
CASSFRPGSEAFF
TGCGCCAGCAGCTTCCGGCCGGGGAGTGAAGCTTTCTTT
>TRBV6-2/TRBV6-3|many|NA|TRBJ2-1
CASELHNEQFF
TGTGCCAGCGAGTTGCACAATGAGCAGTTCTTC
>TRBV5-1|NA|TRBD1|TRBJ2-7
CASSLGPDRVTYEQYF
TGCGCCAGCAGCTTGGGCCCGGACAGGGTTACCTACGAGCAGTACTTC
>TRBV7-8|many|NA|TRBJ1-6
CASSSQGGSLSYNPPLHF
TGTGCCAGCAGCTCCCAGGGAGGGAGCCTCTCCTATAATCCACCCCTCCACTTT
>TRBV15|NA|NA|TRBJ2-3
CATSRGASGTDTQYF
TGTGCCACCAGCAGGGGAGCCTCTGGCACAGATACGCAGTATTTT
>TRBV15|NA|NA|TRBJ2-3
CATSWGRGATDTQYF
TGTGCCACCAGCTGGGGTAGGGGGGCCACAGATACGCAGTATTTT
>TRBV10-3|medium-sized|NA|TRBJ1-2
CAISESGARGYTF
TGTGCCATCAGTGAGTCTGGGGCCCGAGGCTACACCTTC
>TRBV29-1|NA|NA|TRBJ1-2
CSVEDGEIIAYGYTF
TGCAGCGTTGAAGATGGTGAGATTATTGCCTATGGCTACACCTTC
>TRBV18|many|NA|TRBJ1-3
CASSARGVENTIYF
TGTGCCAGCTCAGCTCGAGGGGTAGAAAACACCATATATTTT
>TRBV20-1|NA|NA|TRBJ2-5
CSARDRVAGRQETQYF
TGCAGTGCTAGAGATCGTGTGGCAGGGCGCCAAGAGACCCAGTACTTC
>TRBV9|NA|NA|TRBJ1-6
CASSEESYNSPLHF
TGTGCCAGCAGCGAGGAGTCCTATAATTCACCCCTCCACTTT
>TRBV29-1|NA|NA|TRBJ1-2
CSYVGRRQGHTF
TGCAGCTACGTCGGCAGACGGCAGGGACACACCTTC
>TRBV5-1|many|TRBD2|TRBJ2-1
CASRARWGGSDEQFF
TGCGCCAGCCGGGCCCGTTGGGGGGGGAGCGATGAGCAGTTCTTC
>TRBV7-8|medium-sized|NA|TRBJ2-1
CASSPTSWDEQFF
TGTGCCAGCAGCCCTACTAGCTGGGATGAGCAGTTCTTC
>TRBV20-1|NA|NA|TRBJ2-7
CSAMRAVSYEQCF
TGCAGTGCCATGCGGGCAGTCTCCTACGAGCAGTGCTTC
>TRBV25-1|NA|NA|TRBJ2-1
CASSGGNEQFF
TGTGCCAGCTCTGGAGGCAATGAGCAGTTCTTC
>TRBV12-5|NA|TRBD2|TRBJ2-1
CASGLAILAGGPTFF
TGTGCTAGTGGTTTGGCTATACTAGCGGGAGGGCCGACGTTCTTC
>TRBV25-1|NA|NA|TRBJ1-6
CASRQESPIGPLHF
TGTGCCAGCAGACAGGAGTCCCCTATTGGACCCCTCCACTTT
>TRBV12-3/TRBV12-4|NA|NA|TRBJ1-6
CASSSLRGGNSPLRF
TGTGCCAGCAGTTCTTTGCGGGGGGGTAATTCACCCCTCCGCTTT
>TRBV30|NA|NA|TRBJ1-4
CAWTRANPNEKLFF
TGTGCCTGGACGAGGGCTAACCCAAATGAAAAACTGTTTTTT
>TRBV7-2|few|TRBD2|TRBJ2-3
CASSLLAGEADTQYF
TGTGCCAGCAGCTTACTAGCGGGAGAGGCAGATACGCAGTATTTT
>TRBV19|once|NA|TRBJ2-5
CATSRGGETQYF
TGTGCCACCTCCCGCGGTGGGGAGACCCAGTACTTC
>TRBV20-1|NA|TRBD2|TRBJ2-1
CSARGGGASGYNEQFF
TGCAGTGCTAGGGGTGGCGGAGCTAGCGGGTACAATGAGCAGTTCTTC
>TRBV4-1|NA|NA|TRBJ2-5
CASSQDRAQYF
TGCGCCAGCAGCCAAGACCGGGCCCAGTACTTC